Below are 26 T cell receptor beta chains sequenced from a single sample in a study of tumor-infiltrating lymphocytes in primary liver carcinoma. Both blood RNA, taken from unsorted whole blood, and germline DNA were extracted. Total RNA amounting to 450 to 500 ng was the source from which TCR beta cDNA was made with a constant-region primer. Three nested multiplex PCR rounds, a slightly modified ARM-PCR, produced the libraries for TCR beta. In the first two PCR rounds, TRBV1-TRBV30 forward primers were paired with a C-beta reverse primer, and each round lasted roughly 10 cycles. One entry per CDR3 protein results from TCRdb running MiXCR on the multiplex PCR reads. The sample lists 300,000 to 400,000 distinct CDR3 sequences, about two thirds occurring once. The sample was peripheral blood. The origin of the receptors is a man between 40 and 49 years old with primary liver carcinoma and hepatitis B virus infection.

Regarding this clonotype: A junction end diverges from the germline sequence, so it may reflect a read error. The rearrangement joins TRBV14 to TRBJ2-1; weak D call: TRBD2 (6 bases). The CDR3 covers 14 residues. The germline gives CDR1 SGHDN, CDR2 FVKESK. In DNA form, the CDR3 reads TGTGTCAGCAACCAAGACCCGGGACTTTGGGAGCAGTTCTTC. It is translated as CVSNQDPGLWEQFF.

This clonotype was counted at least ten times. The chain combines TRBV4-2 with TRBJ2-7, with D tentatively TRBD2 (5 bases). The CDR3 runs to 14 residues. Germline-derived CDR1 and CDR2 are LGHNA and YNFKEQ. The V gene lost 1 base and the J gene lost 1 base, with 8 bases spanning the gap. The CDR3 DNA reads TGTGCCAGCAGCCAAGCTCTAGCTTCCTACGAGCAGTACTTC. It yields the protein CASSQALASYEQYF.

CDR3 residues: CASSQGSALSTGELFF. CDR3 sequence (DNA): TGCGCCAGCAGCCAAGGGTCGGCTTTGAGTACCGGGGAGCTGTTTTTT. This chain links TRBV4-3 with TRBJ2-2, with D uncertain. Trimming removed 1 base at V and 5 bases at J, with 14 bases between. CDR1 LGHNA and CDR2 YSLEER come from the germline V gene. CDR3 size: 16 residues.

About this clonotype itself: The CDR3 end shows no conserved phenylalanine or tryptophan, and so a read error is likely. The chain joins TRBV11-2 to TRBJ2-3; D may correspond to TRBD1 or TRBD2 (5 bases each). Germline CDR1 and CDR2: SGHAT and FQNNGV. The V end was cut by 6 bases, the J end by 10 bases, with 17 bases between. This CDR3 has 13 amino acids. This CDR3 is CASSHPSTGAQYL. DNA of the CDR3: TGTGCCAGCAGTCACCCTAGCACAGGTGCGCAGTATTTA.

Concerning this clonotype: A much larger clonotype is one base distant, so this may be a read error. The chain joins TRBV6-2 or TRBV6-3 to TRBJ2-2; D may be TRBD1 (6 bases). V lost 7 bases and J lost 1, with 13 bases in between. Germline CDR1 and CDR2: MNHEY and SVGEGT. The CDR3 has 15 residues. DNA of the CDR3: TGTGCCAGCAACCGATACAGGGAGAACACCGGGGAGCTGTTTTTT. Translation: CASNRYRENTGELFF.

This clonotype came up many times. V and J are TRBV6-6 and TRBJ2-3; 9 nucleotides match TRBD1. CDR3 length: 13 residues. Trimming took 8 bases from V and 6 from J; bases not matched to a gene: 6. Germline V gene data show CDR1 as MNHNY and CDR2 as SVGAGI (reference sequence). CDR3 sequence reads: CASLGQGTDTQYF. The CDR3 DNA is TGTGCCAGCCTTGGACAGGGGACGGATACGCAGTATTTT.

Comments on this clonotype: This may come from a read error, since a much larger clone is one base off. Lacking the conserved final phenylalanine or tryptophan, this CDR3 likely reflects a read error. This sequence joins TRBV10-2 and TRBJ1-2, with no clear D. The V gene lost 8 bases and the J gene lost 0 bases, with 10 bases spanning the gap. The CDR3 length is 13 residues. CDR1 WSHSY and CDR2 SAAADI come from the germline V gene. The CDR3 DNA is TGCGCCAGCCAACAGACCACTAACTATGGCTACACCTTG. Amino acids: CASQQTTNYGYTL.

This clonotype came up many times. The V and J genes are TRBV6-5 and TRBJ2-5; D uncertain. This CDR3 contains 14 residues. V lost 6 bases, J lost 1 base, and 12 bases lay in between. Germline-derived CDR1 and CDR2 are MNHEY and SVGAGI. The CDR3 DNA sequence: TGTGCCAGCAGGTTAAACCCAGTCCAAGAGACCCAGTACTTC. Translating it yields CASRLNPVQETQYF.

In regard to this clonotype: Given the absence of the conserved phenylalanine or tryptophan at the CDR3 end, a read error is likely. V usage is TRBV5-4 and J usage is TRBJ2-7; no definite D call. The V and J ends lost 2 bases and 1 base respectively, with 7 bases between them. The CDR3 totals 13 residues. Germline CDR1 is SGHNT and CDR2 is YYREEE (reference sequence). CDR3 in DNA: TGTGCCAGCAGCTTCGGGTCTTCCTACGAGCAGTACTTA. It yields the protein CASSFGSSYEQYL.

On this clonotype: Sequence at one end of the junction differs from germline and may be a read error. V gene TRBV11-2 combines with J gene TRBJ2-4, with D possibly being TRBD2 (5 bases). Germline V lookup: CDR1 SGHAT, CDR2 FQNNGV. This CDR3 comprises 13 residues. The CDR3 nucleotides read TGTGCCAGCGGCCTAGCCCTTGTAAACATTCAGTATTTC. It codes for CASGLALVNIQYF.

Comment on this clonotype: A much larger clone lies a single base off, so this may be a read error. The gene calls are TRBV6-2 or TRBV6-3 and TRBJ2-1; D not certain. Germline V gene data show CDR1 as MNHEY and CDR2 as SVGEGT. Trimming left V 0 bases short and J 10 bases short, with 13 bases between. This CDR3 spans 14 amino acids. The CDR3: CASSYSPGTYEQFF. In DNA, the CDR3 is TGTGCCAGCAGTTACTCTCCGGGTACCTACGAGCAGTTCTTC.

Concerning this clonotype itself: A junction boundary mismatches the germline segment, possibly from a read error. V and J are TRBV12-3 or TRBV12-4 and TRBJ2-3; D is perhaps TRBD2 (5 bases). This CDR3 is 18 amino acids long. The CDR3 nucleotides are TGTGCCAGCAGTTTGGATCGACTCACTTTGGGGAGCACAGATATGCAGTATTTT. Translating it yields CASSLDRLTLGSTDMQYF.

On this clonotype itself: A much larger clone lies a single base off, so this may be a read error. V and J are TRBV12-3 or TRBV12-4 and TRBJ1-4; D uncertain. This CDR3 region has 13 residues. The CDR3 DNA reads as TGTGCCAGCAGTTCACCAACTAATGAAAGACTGTTTTTT. Translated, it gives CASSSPTNERLFF.

About this clonotype itself: A junction boundary mismatches the germline segment, possibly from a read error. This rearrangement joins TRBV11-2 to TRBJ2-5; D is perhaps TRBD1 or TRBD2 (6 bases each). Germline CDR1 and CDR2: SGHAT and FQNNGV. The CDR3 consists of 16 residues. CDR3 sequence (DNA): TGTGCTAGCAGCTTAGCGGTTATCCGGGGGCCCGAGACCCAGTACTTC. It codes for CASSLAVIRGPETQYF.

With regard to this clonotype: A read error may be the cause here, since a much bigger clone is one base away. Here the CDR3 DNA reads TGTGCCAGCAGTTACTCGAGGGCGAGCTCCTACAATGAGCAGTTATTC. This sequence encodes CASSYSRASSYNEQLF. The J gene is TRBJ2-1, the V gene TRBV6-5, with D possibly TRBD2 on 5 matching bases. Germline CDR1 MNHEY, CDR2 SVGAGI. CDR3 length: 16 residues.

This clonotype occurred once. J is TRBJ2-3 and V is TRBV6-5, with D perhaps matching TRBD2 (6 bases). The CDR3 totals 12 residues. Germline loops: CDR1 MNHEY, CDR2 SVGAGI. Trimming left V 5 bases short and J 10 bases short, with 13 bases between. This chain's CDR3 is CASSRGAGPQYF. CDR3 bases: TGTGCCAGCAGTAGGGGCGCGGGGCCGCAGTATTTT.

Concerning this clonotype: Germline and junction disagree at one end, which may indicate a read error. The chain uses TRBV10-3 and TRBJ2-5, with a weak D call TRBD2 (5 bases). This CDR3 has 12 amino acids. CDR1 ENHRY and CDR2 SYGVKD come from the germline V gene. CDR3 loop: CAISEWGEAQYF. In DNA form, the CDR3 reads TGTGCCATCAGTGAGTGGGGAGAGGCCCAGTACTTC.

This clonotype came up a few times. The chain links TRBV7-2 to TRBJ1-2; D not resolved. V was trimmed by 5 bases and J by 3 bases, leaving 7 bases between them. The CDR3 contains 12 residues. Germline CDR1 and CDR2: SGHTA and FQGNSA. CDR3 DNA sequence: TGTGCCAGCAGCCCGGCCCACTATGGCTACACCTTC. It specifies CASSPAHYGYTF.

The chain employs TRBV10-3 and TRBJ2-1; 8 nucleotides align to TRBD1. Germline assignment: CDR1 ENHRY and CDR2 SYGVKD. The CDR3 covers 14 residues. Germline trimming cut 6 bases from V and 4 bases from J; bases unmatched to any gene: 5. CDR3 sequence: CAIRGQGWYNEQFF. In nucleotides, the CDR3 is TGTGCCATCAGAGGACAGGGTTGGTACAATGAGCAGTTCTTC.

This clonotype was found a few times. The chain links TRBV7-3 to TRBJ2-3; D not certain. This CDR3 has 13 residues. CDR1 is SGHTA and CDR2 is FQGTGA in the germline V gene. The germline V and J ends were trimmed by 3 bases and 1 base, with 5 bases remaining between them. The CDR3 region is CASSFRGTDTQYF. CDR3 nucleotides: TGTGCCAGCAGCTTCCGGGGCACAGATACGCAGTATTTT.

This clonotype has just one count. A much larger clone lies a single base off, so this may be a read error. This sequence joins TRBV12-3 or TRBV12-4 and TRBJ1-1; D remains ambiguous. V lost 5 bases and J 3 bases, leaving 13 bases between the germline ends. CDR3 length equals 14 residues. This chain's CDR3 is CASSLYDADTEAFF. CDR3 nucleotide sequence: TGTGCCAGCAGTCTTTATGATGCGGACACTGAAGCTTTCTTT.

This chain joins TRBV28 and TRBJ2-6; TRBD1 agrees at 11 bases. This CDR3 has 16 residues. Germline values: CDR1 MDHEN, CDR2 SYDVKM. The trim removed 5 bases at V and 5 bases at J, leaving 5 bases unmatched. The CDR3 bases are TGTGCCAGCAGTCGGGACAGGGGGTCTAGGGCCAACGTCCTGACTTTC. As protein: CASSRDRGSRANVLTF.

This clonotype was found a few times. V is TRBV12-3 or TRBV12-4 and J is TRBJ2-7, with 9 bases identical to TRBD2. V lost 2 bases to trimming and J lost 8 bases; unmatched junction nucleotides: 10. The CDR3 runs 15 residues. The CDR3 nucleotides read TGTGCCAGCAGTTTACTAGCGGGACCGGGTAACAAGCAGTACTTC. Amino acid sequence: CASSLLAGPGNKQYF.

The count of this clonotype is one. Given a much more abundant clone one base away, this may be a read error. The V and J genes are TRBV13 and TRBJ2-1; D is ambiguous. The CDR3 has 15 amino acids. Trimming took 5 bases from V and 0 from J, leaving 11 bases between them. Germline assignment: CDR1 PRHDT and CDR2 FYEKMQ (reference sequence). This chain's CDR3 is CASSPLKNSYNEQFF. The CDR3 nucleotides read TGTGCCAGCAGCCCCCTGAAGAACTCCTACAATGAGCAGTTCTTC.

Note on this clonotype: A much larger clone lies a single base off, so this may be a read error. V is TRBV6-6 and J is TRBJ2-3; D is possibly TRBD2 (5 bases). V was trimmed by 5 bases and J by 6 bases, leaving 18 bases between them. Germline V gene sequence: CDR1 MNHNY, CDR2 SVGAGI (reference sequence). The CDR3 totals 15 residues. The CDR3 is CASSPSSPQSDTQYF. CDR3 bases: TGTGCCAGCAGTCCTTCTAGCCCCCAGAGTGATACGCAGTATTTT.

V and J are TRBV29-1 and TRBJ2-1; 10 bases align to TRBD2. V shed 1 base and J 3 bases; nucleotides not matched to a gene: 9. This CDR3 spans 17 amino acids. Per germline, CDR1 SQVTM and CDR2 ANQGSEA. This CDR3 reads CSVEVGPAGGLYNEQFF. Written as DNA, the CDR3 is TGCAGCGTTGAAGTTGGGCCAGCGGGAGGGCTCTACAATGAGCAGTTCTTC.